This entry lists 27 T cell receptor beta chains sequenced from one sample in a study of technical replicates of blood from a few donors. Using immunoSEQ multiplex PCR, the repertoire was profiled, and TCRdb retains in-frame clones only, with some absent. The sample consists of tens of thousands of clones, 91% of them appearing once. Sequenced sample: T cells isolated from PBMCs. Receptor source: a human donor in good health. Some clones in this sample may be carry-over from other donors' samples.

The CDR3 DNA sequence: TGCGCCAGCAGCACGACAGGGTATGCCTACGAGCAGTACTTC. Translation: CASSTTGYAYEQYF. The genes are TRBV5-1 and TRBJ2-7, with 7 bases identical to TRBD1. This CDR3 is 14 amino acids long. Germline values: CDR1 SGHRS, CDR2 YFSETQ. With 4 bases clipped from V and 2 bases from J, the junction kept 6 bases outside the gene matches.

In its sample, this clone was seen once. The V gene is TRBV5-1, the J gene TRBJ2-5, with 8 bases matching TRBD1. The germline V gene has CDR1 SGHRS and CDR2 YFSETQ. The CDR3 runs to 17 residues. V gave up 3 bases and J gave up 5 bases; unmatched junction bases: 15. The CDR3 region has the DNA TGCGCCAGCAGCTCAGGGGGCGCCGGGTTTTCGCTCGAGACCCAGTACTTC. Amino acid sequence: CASSSGGAGFSLETQYF.

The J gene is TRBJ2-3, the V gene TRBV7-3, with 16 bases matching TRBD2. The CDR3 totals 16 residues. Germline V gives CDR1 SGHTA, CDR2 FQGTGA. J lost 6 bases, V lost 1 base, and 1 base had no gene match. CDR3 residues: CASSLRGLAGGDTQYF. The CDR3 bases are TGTGCCAGCAGCTTAAGGGGACTAGCGGGGGGGGATACGCAGTATTTT.

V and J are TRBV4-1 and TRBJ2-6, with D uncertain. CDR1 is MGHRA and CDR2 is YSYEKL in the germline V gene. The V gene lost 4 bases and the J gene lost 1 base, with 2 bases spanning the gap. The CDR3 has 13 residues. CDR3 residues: CASSPSGANVLTF. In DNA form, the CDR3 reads TGCGCCAGCAGCCCTTCTGGGGCCAACGTCCTGACTTTC.

The CDR3 coding sequence is TGTGCCAGCAGCTTATATACCACGGCGGTAAGCTCCTACAATGAGCAGTTCTTC. This sequence encodes CASSLYTTAVSSYNEQFF. The rearrangement uses TRBV11-1 and TRBJ2-1, with D uncertain. Germline V gene sequence: CDR1 SGHAT, CDR2 FQDESV (reference sequence). Between the trimmed V and J ends, which lost 2 bases and 0 bases, there was a span of 17 bases. The CDR3 contains 18 residues. The full variable domain, completed using reference TRBV11-1 and TRBJ2-1, is EAEVAQSPRYKITEKSQAVAFWCDPISGHATLYWYRQILGQGPELLVQFQDESVVDDSQLPKDRFSAERLKGVDSTLKIQPAELGDSAMYLCASSLYTTAVSSYNEQFFGPGTRLTVL.

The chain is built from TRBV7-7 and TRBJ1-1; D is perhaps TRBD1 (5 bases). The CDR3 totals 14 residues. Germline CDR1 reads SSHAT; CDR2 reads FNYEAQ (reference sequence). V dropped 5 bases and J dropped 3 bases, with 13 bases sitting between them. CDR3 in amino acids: CASSPTTGDTEAFF. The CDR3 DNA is TGTGCCAGCAGCCCGACTACGGGGGACACTGAAGCTTTCTTT. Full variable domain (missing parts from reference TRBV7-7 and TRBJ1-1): GAGVSQSPRYKVTKRGQDVTLRCDPISSHATLYWYQQALGQGPEFLTYFNYEAQPDKSGLPSDRFSAERPEGSISTLTIQRTEQRDSAMYRCASSPTTGDTEAFFGQGTRLTVV.

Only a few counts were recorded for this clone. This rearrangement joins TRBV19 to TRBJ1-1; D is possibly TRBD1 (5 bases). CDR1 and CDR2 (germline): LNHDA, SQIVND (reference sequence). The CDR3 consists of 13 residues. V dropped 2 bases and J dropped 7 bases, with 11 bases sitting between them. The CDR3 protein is CASSIIGGGEAFF. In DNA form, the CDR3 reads TGTGCCAGTAGTATAATCGGGGGAGGTGAAGCTTTCTTT. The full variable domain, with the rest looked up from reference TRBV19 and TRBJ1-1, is DGGITQSPKYLFRKEGQNVTLSCEQNLNHDAMYWYRQDPGQGLRLIYYSQIVNDFQKGDIAEGYSVSREKKESFPLTVTSAQKNPTAFYLCASSIIGGGEAFFGQGTRLTVV.

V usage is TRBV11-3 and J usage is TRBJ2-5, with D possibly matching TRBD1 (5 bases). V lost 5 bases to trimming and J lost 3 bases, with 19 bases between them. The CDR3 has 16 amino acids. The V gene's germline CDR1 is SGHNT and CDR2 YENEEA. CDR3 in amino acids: CASSTRWGEEKETQYF. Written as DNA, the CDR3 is TGTGCCAGCAGCACACGATGGGGCGAGGAAAAAGAGACCCAGTACTTC.

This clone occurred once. The chain's CDR3 is CASSYRENAYEQYF. In DNA form, the CDR3 reads TGTGCCAGCAGTTACCGAGAGAACGCCTACGAGCAGTACTTC. The V gene is TRBV6-5, the J gene TRBJ2-7; D uncertain. Looked up from germline, CDR1 is MNHEY and CDR2 is SVGAGI. The CDR3 is made up of 14 amino acids. The V end lost 2 bases, the J end lost 2 bases, and 10 bases lay between the germline ends.

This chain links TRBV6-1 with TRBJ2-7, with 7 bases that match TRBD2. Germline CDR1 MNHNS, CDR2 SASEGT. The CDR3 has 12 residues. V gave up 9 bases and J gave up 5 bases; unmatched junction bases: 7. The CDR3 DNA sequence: TGTGCCAGTCATAGAGGACTAGACGAGCAGTACTTC. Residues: CASHRGLDEQYF.

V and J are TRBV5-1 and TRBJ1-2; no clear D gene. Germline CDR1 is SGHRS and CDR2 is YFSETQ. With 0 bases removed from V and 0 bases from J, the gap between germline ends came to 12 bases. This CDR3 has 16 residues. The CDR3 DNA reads TGCGCCAGCAGCTTGGAGGCGGGCCCGACTAACTATGGCTACACCTTC. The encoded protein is CASSLEAGPTNYGYTF.

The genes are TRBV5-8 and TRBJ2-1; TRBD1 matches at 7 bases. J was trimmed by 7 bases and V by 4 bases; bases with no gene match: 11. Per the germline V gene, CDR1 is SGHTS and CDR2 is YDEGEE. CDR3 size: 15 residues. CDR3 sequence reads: CASSRRQGLSNEQFF. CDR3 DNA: TGTGCCAGCAGCCGACGACAGGGTCTAAGTAATGAGCAGTTCTTC.

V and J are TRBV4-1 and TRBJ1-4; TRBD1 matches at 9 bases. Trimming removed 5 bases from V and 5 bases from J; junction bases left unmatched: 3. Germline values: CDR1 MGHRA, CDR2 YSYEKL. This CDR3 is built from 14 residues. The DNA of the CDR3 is TGCGCCAGCAGCTCGGGACAGGGAAATGAAAAACTGTTTTTT. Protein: CASSSGQGNEKLFF.

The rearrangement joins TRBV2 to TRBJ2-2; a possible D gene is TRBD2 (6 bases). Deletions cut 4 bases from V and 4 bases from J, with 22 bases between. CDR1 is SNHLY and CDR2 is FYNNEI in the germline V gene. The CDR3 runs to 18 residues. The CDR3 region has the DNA TGTGCCAGCAGTGGGAGGGTTCTACCCAACCGGATCACCGGGGAGCTGTTTTTT. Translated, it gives CASSGRVLPNRITGELFF.

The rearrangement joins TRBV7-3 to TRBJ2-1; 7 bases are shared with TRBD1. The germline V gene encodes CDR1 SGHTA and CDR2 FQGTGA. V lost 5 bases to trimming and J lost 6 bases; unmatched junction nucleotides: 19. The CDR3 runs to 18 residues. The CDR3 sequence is CASSLFSLGDRQFNEQFF. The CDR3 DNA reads TGTGCCAGCAGCCTTTTCTCGTTAGGGGACAGACAATTCAATGAGCAGTTCTTC.

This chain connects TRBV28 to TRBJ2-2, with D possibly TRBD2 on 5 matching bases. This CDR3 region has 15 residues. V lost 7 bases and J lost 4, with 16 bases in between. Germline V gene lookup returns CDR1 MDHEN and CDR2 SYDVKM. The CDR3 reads CASKDGLSGTGELFF. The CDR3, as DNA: TGTGCCAGCAAAGACGGGCTGAGCGGCACCGGGGAGCTGTTTTTT.

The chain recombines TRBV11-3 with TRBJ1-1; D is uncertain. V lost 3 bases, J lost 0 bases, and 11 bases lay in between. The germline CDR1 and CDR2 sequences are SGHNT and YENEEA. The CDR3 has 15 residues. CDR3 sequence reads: CASSFKRAMNTEAFF. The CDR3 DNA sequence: TGTGCCAGCAGCTTTAAGCGCGCGATGAACACTGAAGCTTTCTTT.

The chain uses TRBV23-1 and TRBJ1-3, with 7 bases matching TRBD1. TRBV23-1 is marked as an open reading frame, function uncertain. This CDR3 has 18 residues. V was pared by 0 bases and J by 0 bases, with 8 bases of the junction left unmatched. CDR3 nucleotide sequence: TGCGCCAGCAGTCAATCGTGGGGACAGCTAAGCTCTGGAAACACCATATATTTT. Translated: CASSQSWGQLSSGNTIYF.

The CDR3 bases are TGCAGCGTTGAAGAACAGGGGGCCGGTGAAAAACTGTTTTTT. Amino acids: CSVEEQGAGEKLFF. This rearrangement joins TRBV29-1 to TRBJ1-4; TRBD1 matches 9 bases. The V gene end was trimmed by 0 bases and the J gene end by 7 bases; junction bases not matched to a gene: 3. Germline loops: CDR1 SQVTM, CDR2 ANQGSEA. CDR3 size: 14 residues. The complete variable domain, with remaining parts taken from reference TRBV29-1 and TRBJ1-4, reads SAVISQKPSRDICQRGTSLTIQCQVDSQVTMMFWYRQQPGQSLTLIATANQGSEATYESGFVIDKFPISRPNLTFSTLTVSNMSPEDSSIYLCSVEEQGAGEKLFFGSGTQLSVL.

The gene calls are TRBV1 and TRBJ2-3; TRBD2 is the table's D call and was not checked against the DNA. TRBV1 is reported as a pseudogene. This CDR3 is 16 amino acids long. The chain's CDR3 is CTSSQSLGSGPDTQYF. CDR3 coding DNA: TGCACCAGCAGCCAATCCTTGGGGAGTGGGCCAGATACGCAGTATTTT.

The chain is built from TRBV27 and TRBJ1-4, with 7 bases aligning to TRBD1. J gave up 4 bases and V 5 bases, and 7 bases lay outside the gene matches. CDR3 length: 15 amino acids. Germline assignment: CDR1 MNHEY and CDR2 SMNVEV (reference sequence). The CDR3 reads CASSLRDRFNEKLFF. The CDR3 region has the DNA TGTGCCAGCAGTCTCCGGGACAGATTTAATGAAAAACTGTTTTTT.

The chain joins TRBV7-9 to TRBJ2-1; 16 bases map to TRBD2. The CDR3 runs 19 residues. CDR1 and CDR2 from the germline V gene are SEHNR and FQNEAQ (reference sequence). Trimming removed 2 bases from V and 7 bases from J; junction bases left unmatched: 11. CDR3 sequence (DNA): TGTGCCAGCAGCTTACCGGGACTAGCGGGAGGGCCCTCTAAGAATGAGCAGTTCTTC. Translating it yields CASSLPGLAGGPSKNEQFF.

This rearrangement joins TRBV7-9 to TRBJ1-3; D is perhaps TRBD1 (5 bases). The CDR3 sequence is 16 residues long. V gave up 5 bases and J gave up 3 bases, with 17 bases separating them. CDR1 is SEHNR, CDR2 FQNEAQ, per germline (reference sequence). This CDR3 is CASSPVLEGDGNTIYF. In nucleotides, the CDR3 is TGTGCCAGCAGCCCCGTCTTGGAAGGGGATGGAAACACCATATATTTT.

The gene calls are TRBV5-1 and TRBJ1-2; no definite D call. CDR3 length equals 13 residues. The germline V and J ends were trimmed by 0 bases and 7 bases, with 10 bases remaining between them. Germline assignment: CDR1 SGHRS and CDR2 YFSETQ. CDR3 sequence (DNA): TGCGCCAGCAGCTTGGGGTCAAGCGCTGGCTACACCTTC. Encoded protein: CASSLGSSAGYTF.

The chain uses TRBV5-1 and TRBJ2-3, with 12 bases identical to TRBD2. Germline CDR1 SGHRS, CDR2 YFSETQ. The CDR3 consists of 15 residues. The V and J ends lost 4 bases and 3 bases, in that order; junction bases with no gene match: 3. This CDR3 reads CASSVLAGGTDTQYF. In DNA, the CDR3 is TGCGCCAGCAGCGTACTAGCGGGGGGAACAGATACGCAGTATTTT. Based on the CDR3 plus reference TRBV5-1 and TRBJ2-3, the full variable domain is KAGVTQTPRYLIKTRGQQVTLSCSPISGHRSVSWYQQTPGQGLQFLFEYFSETQRNKGNFPGRFSGRQFSNSRSEMNVSTLELGDSALYLCASSVLAGGTDTQYFGPGTRLTVL.

The CDR3 DNA is TGTGCCAGCGCCACCATCGGGAACGAGCAGTACTTC. Translating it yields CASATIGNEQYF. The chain links TRBV11-3 to TRBJ2-7; TRBD2 is a possible D gene (5 bases). Trimming pared 8 bases from V and 5 bases from J, leaving 13 bases between. Per germline, CDR1 SGHNT and CDR2 YENEEA. The CDR3 has 12 residues.

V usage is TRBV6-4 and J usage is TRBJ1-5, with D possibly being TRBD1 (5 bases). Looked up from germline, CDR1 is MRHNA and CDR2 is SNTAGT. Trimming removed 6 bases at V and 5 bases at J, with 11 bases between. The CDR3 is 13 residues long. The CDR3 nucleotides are TGTGCCAGCAGAGGGGCCTGGGATCAGCCCCAGCATTTT. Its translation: CASRGAWDQPQHF.